The 27 T cell receptor beta chains in this list originate from one sample, sequenced in a study of blood T cell repertoires in COVID-19. The method was immunoSEQ multiplex PCR; TCRdb's version includes in-frame clones alone and lacks a portion of them. The table has tens of thousands of clones, 79% seen once. Input material: peripheral blood. The source of these receptors is a human donor in a cohort sampled during active COVID-19.

The chain links TRBV5-1 to TRBJ2-3, with TRBD2 matching 7 bases. Germline values: CDR1 SGHRS, CDR2 YFSETQ. The CDR3 is 15 amino acids. Losses at the gene ends were 7 bases for V and 4 bases for J; bases not matched to a gene: 12. CDR3 DNA sequence: TGCGCCAGCTCGACTGAGGGAGGGCTTTCAGATACGCAGTATTTT. Its translation: CASSTEGGLSDTQYF.

This sequence joins TRBV5-1 and TRBJ1-2, with TRBD1 matching over 7 bases. The CDR3 extends over 16 amino acids. Germline V gene sequence: CDR1 SGHRS, CDR2 YFSETQ. V gave up 3 bases and J gave up 3 bases; unmatched junction bases: 11. The CDR3 DNA follows: TGCGCCAGCAGCTACCCGACAGGGAGCTCTTACTATGGCTACACCTTC. It translates to CASSYPTGSSYYGYTF.

J is TRBJ2-5 and V is TRBV28; TRBD2 aligns across 7 bases. The V segment lost 8 bases and the J segment 5 bases; nucleotides outside the gene matches: 11. Germline V gives CDR1 MDHEN, CDR2 SYDVKM. The CDR3 has 14 residues. The CDR3 DNA reads as TGTGCCAGCGGGGAGGCGGGAGAGGAGGAGACCCAGTACTTC. This gives the protein CASGEAGEEETQYF.

This rearrangement joins TRBV29-1 to TRBJ2-7; a weak D match, TRBD2 (5 bases). The CDR3 spans 12 residues. Trimming cost V 4 bases and J 4 bases, with 11 bases left between them. Germline V gene sequence: CDR1 SQVTM, CDR2 ANQGSEA. The CDR3 protein is CSVAGERYEQYF. The CDR3 DNA is TGCAGCGTTGCCGGGGAGCGGTACGAGCAGTACTTC.

The CDR3 is CASSVGGTTYEQYF. Here the CDR3 DNA reads TGTGCCAGCAGCGTAGGCGGGACCACCTACGAGCAGTACTTC. V is TRBV9 and J is TRBJ2-7; D is possibly TRBD2 (6 bases). Trimming took 0 bases from V and 2 from J, leaving 9 bases between them. The CDR3 is 14 amino acids. The V gene's germline CDR1 is SGDLS and CDR2 YYNGEE.

The rearrangement joins TRBV5-1 to TRBJ2-2; 9 nucleotides match TRBD1. Germline CDR1 is SGHRS and CDR2 is YFSETQ. The CDR3 is made up of 17 amino acids. V was clipped by 0 bases and J by 5 bases; unmatched bases: 8. This CDR3 is CASSLAPGQGLTGELFF. DNA of the CDR3: TGCGCCAGCAGCTTGGCGCCGGGACAGGGTTTAACCGGGGAGCTGTTTTTT.

The chain recombines TRBV6-5 with TRBJ2-7; 10 bases are a match to TRBD2. Trimming removed 6 bases from V and 4 bases from J; junction bases left unmatched: 6. Per germline, CDR1 MNHEY and CDR2 SVGAGI. CDR3 length: 14 residues. The CDR3 DNA is TGTGCCAGCAGCGATAGCGGGAGGAATTACGAGCAGTACTTC. Amino acid sequence: CASSDSGRNYEQYF.

The chain is built from TRBV7-2 and TRBJ2-5; D is undetermined. CDR1 and CDR2 (germline): SGHTA, FQGNSA. There are 12 residues in the CDR3. V was clipped by 5 bases and J by 5 bases, with 9 bases between them. CDR3 DNA: TGTGCCAGCAGCCACCGAGCGGAGACCCAGTACTTC. It specifies CASSHRAETQYF.

The chain has TRBV11-3 and TRBJ2-5; 8 bases are a match to TRBD2. From germline, CDR1 is SGHNT and CDR2 YENEEA. Trimming at V came to 9 bases and at J to 2 bases, leaving 11 bases not matched to a gene. CDR3 length equals 15 residues. The CDR3 here is CASSVGRAGQETQYF. CDR3 DNA sequence: TGTGCCAGTTCAGTCGGGAGGGCCGGTCAAGAGACCCAGTACTTC.

The chain employs TRBV6-6 and TRBJ1-6, with a possible D match to TRBD1 (5 bases). Germline CDR1 reads MNHNY; CDR2 reads SVGAGI (reference sequence). Trimming pared 3 bases from V and 5 bases from J, leaving 11 bases between. This CDR3 has 15 residues. The CDR3 here is CASSYTGLNNSPLHF. The CDR3 DNA sequence: TGTGCCAGCAGTTATACGGGACTGAATAATTCACCCCTCCACTTT.

The J gene is TRBJ1-1, the V gene TRBV27, with D unclear. With 2 bases removed from V and 1 base from J, the gap between germline ends came to 11 bases. The CDR3 consists of 15 residues. Germline CDR1 is MNHEY and CDR2 is SMNVEV (reference sequence). CDR3 coding DNA: TGTGCCAGCAGTTTAAGGTTCAGCGGGAACACTGAAGCTTTCTTT. Its protein product is CASSLRFSGNTEAFF.

This chain uses TRBV5-1 with TRBJ2-1; 7 bases are a match to TRBD1. There are 16 residues in the CDR3. The germline gives CDR1 SGHRS, CDR2 YFSETQ. V was pared by 2 bases and J by 7 bases, with 12 bases of the junction left unmatched. DNA for the CDR3: TGCGCCAGCAGCTTTATTGCCCAGGGCAGGGGGAATGAGCAGTTCTTC. Residues: CASSFIAQGRGNEQFF.

The chain carries TRBV7-2 and TRBJ2-2; D is ambiguous. This CDR3 spans 13 amino acids. The V gene's germline CDR1 is SGHTA and CDR2 FQGNSA. V shed 6 bases and J shed 8 bases, with 13 bases lying between them. CDR3 nucleotides: TGTGCCAGCAGTCGAACTCTCCTGGGGGAGCTGTTTTTT. Its translation is CASSRTLLGELFF.

This chain joins TRBV3-1 (or the pseudogene TRBV3-2) and TRBJ2-2; no firm D call. Germline assignment: CDR1 LGHDT and CDR2 YNNKEL (reference sequence). This CDR3 region has 13 residues. The ends were cut back, 1 base at V and 7 bases at J, with 7 bases in the middle. This chain's CDR3 is CASSQVVYGELFF. The CDR3 nucleotides read TGTGCCAGCAGCCAAGTTGTATACGGGGAGCTGTTTTTT.

V usage is TRBV5-1 and J usage is TRBJ2-2; the match to TRBD2 covers 7 bases. CDR3 length: 14 amino acids. Per the germline V gene, CDR1 is SGHRS and CDR2 is YFSETQ. The J segment lost 7 bases and the V segment lost 6 bases, leaving 9 bases of the junction unmatched. Written as DNA, the CDR3 is TGCGCCAGCACCAGGACTAGTAGTATCGGGGAGCTGTTTTTT. As protein: CASTRTSSIGELFF.

V and J are TRBV7-3 and TRBJ2-2, with D tentatively TRBD2 (6 bases). Germline V gene sequence: CDR1 SGHTA, CDR2 FQGTGA. There are 15 residues in the CDR3. V lost 2 bases and J 3 bases, leaving 10 bases between the germline ends. CDR3 in amino acids: CASSLGGSDTGELFF. CDR3 sequence (DNA): TGTGCCAGCAGCTTAGGAGGGAGCGACACCGGGGAGCTGTTTTTT.

This sequence joins TRBV5-5 and TRBJ1-1; D unresolved. Trimming cost V 0 bases and J 3 bases, with 9 bases left between them. The CDR3 has 14 residues. Per the germline V gene, CDR1 is SGHKS and CDR2 is YYEKEE (reference sequence). The CDR3 coding sequence is TGTGCCAGCAGCTTGGAGGGAGACTACACTGAAGCTTTCTTT. Amino acid sequence: CASSLEGDYTEAFF.

This clone has a handful of counts. The chain joins TRBV3-1 (or the pseudogene TRBV3-2) to TRBJ1-1; D not resolved. This CDR3 is built from 13 residues. In germline, CDR1 is LGHDT, CDR2 YNNKEL (reference sequence). The V gene lost 2 bases and the J gene lost 5 bases, with 9 bases spanning the gap. This CDR3 reads CASSQIGRTEAFF. The CDR3 DNA reads as TGTGCCAGCAGCCAAATAGGGAGGACTGAAGCTTTCTTT.

This CDR3 reads CASSKGAKDNEQFF. CDR3 DNA: TGCGCCAGCAGCAAGGGGGCGAAGGACAATGAGCAGTTCTTC. The chain recombines TRBV5-1 with TRBJ2-1; 7 nucleotides line up with TRBD1. In germline, CDR1 is SGHRS, CDR2 YFSETQ. Trimming cost V 4 bases and J 5 bases; bases outside gene matches: 6. This CDR3 has 14 residues.

As concerns this clone: The junction departs from the called germline gene at one end, perhaps through a read error. The gene calls are TRBV7-7 and TRBJ1-1, with D maybe TRBD1 (5 bases). CDR1 is SSHAT, CDR2 FNYEAQ, per germline (reference sequence). The CDR3 is 13 residues long. The CDR3 loop is CASSHRRGDEAFF. CDR3 coding DNA: TGTGCTAGCAGCCACCGACGGGGGGATGAAGCTTTCTTT.

This chain links TRBV7-6 with TRBJ1-6; D is unresolved. CDR3 size: 17 residues. Germline CDR1 and CDR2: SGHVS and FNYEAQ. Trimming removed 0 bases at V and 5 bases at J, with 14 bases between. Here the CDR3 DNA reads TGTGCCAGCAGCTTAGCGGAGGCAGCCATACATAATTCACCCCTCCACTTT. Protein: CASSLAEAAIHNSPLHF.

V gene TRBV19 combines with J gene TRBJ1-2; no clear D. Germline V gene sequence: CDR1 LNHDA, CDR2 SQIVND (reference sequence). Trimming removed 5 bases at V and 7 bases at J, with 17 bases between. This CDR3 comprises 14 residues. CDR3 DNA sequence: TGTGCCAGTAGTGTCGGGCAGAAAGAGGGTGGCTACACCTTC. Protein product: CASSVGQKEGGYTF. Combining the CDR3 with reference TRBV19 and TRBJ1-2 gives the whole variable domain DGGITQSPKYLFRKEGQNVTLSCEQNLNHDAMYWYRQDPGQGLRLIYYSQIVNDFQKGDIAEGYSVSREKKESFPLTVTSAQKNPTAFYLCASSVGQKEGGYTFGSGTRLTVV.

V is TRBV2 and J is TRBJ1-2, with unresolved D. CDR1 and CDR2 (germline): SNHLY, FYNNEI. V was shortened by 5 bases and J by 3 bases, with 19 bases between the two germline ends. The CDR3 consists of 16 residues. CDR3 protein: CASSSAGIGVDYGYTF. The CDR3 DNA reads as TGTGCCAGCAGTTCGGCGGGGATCGGGGTTGACTATGGCTACACCTTC.

J is TRBJ2-7 and V is TRBV4-2; D ambiguous. Germline values: CDR1 LGHNA, CDR2 YNFKEQ. This CDR3 region has 13 residues. Trimming cost V 3 bases and J 2 bases, with 8 bases left between them. CDR3 residues: CASSQARTYEQYF. CDR3 DNA sequence: TGTGCCAGCAGCCAGGCCAGGACCTACGAGCAGTACTTC.

This chain joins TRBV5-6 and TRBJ2-4; weak D call: TRBD1 (6 bases). The CDR3 loop spans 14 amino acids. Trimming removed 3 bases at V and 10 bases at J, with 17 bases between. The V gene's germline CDR1 is SGHDT and CDR2 YYEEEE. The CDR3 region is CASSWGTRGGIQYF. The CDR3 DNA sequence: TGTGCCAGCAGCTGGGGGACAAGGGGTGGGATTCAGTACTTC.

The chain links TRBV5-1 to TRBJ1-2; 11 nucleotides align to TRBD1. Germline trimming cut 3 bases from V and 7 bases from J; bases unmatched to any gene: 5. Germline assignment: CDR1 SGHRS and CDR2 YFSETQ. This CDR3 contains 14 residues. CDR3 in amino acids: CASSSGTGGSGYTF. In nucleotides, the CDR3 is TGCGCCAGCAGCTCCGGGACAGGGGGAAGTGGCTACACCTTC.

CDR3 in amino acids: CASRMGLADTGELFF. As DNA, the CDR3 is TGTGCCAGCAGGATGGGACTAGCGGACACCGGGGAGCTGTTTTTT. V gene TRBV6-5 combines with J gene TRBJ2-2; TRBD2 matches at 11 bases. The CDR3 is 15 amino acids. The J segment lost 3 bases and the V segment lost 6 bases, leaving 3 bases of the junction unmatched. Germline-derived CDR1 and CDR2 are MNHEY and SVGAGI.